These 10 T cell receptor beta chains originate from one sample sequenced in a study of T cell responses to AZD1222 COVID-19 vaccine. The table came from immunoSEQ multiplex PCR; TCRdb's copy has only in-frame clones and leaves some out. The sample carries 130,000 to 150,000 clones, over 85% recorded once. The sequencing here drew on peripheral blood, taken on day 0 of AZD1222 vaccination. The receptor set was obtained from an adult in good health.

J is TRBJ1-5 and V is TRBV6-2 or TRBV6-3; unclear D gene. V shed 2 bases and J shed 6 bases, with 11 bases lying between them. The V gene's germline CDR1 is MNHEY and CDR2 SVGEGT. The length of the CDR3 is 14 residues. CDR3 coding DNA: TGTGCCAGCAGTTACGGAGGTTCAGGTCAGCCCCAGCATTTT. This gives the protein CASSYGGSGQPQHF.

The V gene is TRBV6-5, the J gene TRBJ2-4; 7 bases agree with TRBD2. The CDR3 is made up of 13 amino acids. Germline-derived CDR1 and CDR2 are MNHEY and SVGAGI. V shed 9 bases, J shed 8 bases, and the junction held 10 bases outside the gene matches. This CDR3 reads CASGRGVGDIQYF. The CDR3 coding sequence is TGTGCCAGTGGACGGGGGGTTGGGGACATTCAGTACTTC.

The chain has TRBV11-2 and TRBJ2-1, with D possibly TRBD1 on 7 matching bases. CDR1 is SGHAT and CDR2 is FQNNGV in the germline V gene. Trimming took 5 bases from V and 2 from J, leaving 19 bases between them. This CDR3 contains 17 residues. CDR3 loop: CASSQGGRGGPYNEQFF. In DNA form, the CDR3 reads TGTGCCAGCAGCCAGGGGGGCAGGGGAGGACCCTACAATGAGCAGTTCTTC.

This chain joins TRBV11-2 and TRBJ2-7, with 11 nucleotides matching TRBD2. CDR3 length: 15 residues. The trim removed 6 bases at V and 1 base at J, leaving 5 bases unmatched. From germline, CDR1 is SGHAT and CDR2 FQNNGV. CDR3 amino acids: CASRPTSGTSYEQYF. The CDR3 bases are TGTGCCAGCAGACCGACTAGCGGGACGTCCTACGAGCAGTACTTC.

The chain has TRBV23-1 and TRBJ2-1, with TRBD2 identical over 11 bases. TRBV23-1 is sorted into the ORF group, with uncertain function. This CDR3 is built from 17 residues. The trim removed 4 bases at V and 7 bases at J, leaving 12 bases unmatched. The CDR3 is CASSLPHLAGGNNEQFF. The CDR3 DNA sequence: TGCGCCAGCAGTCTTCCCCACTTAGCGGGAGGGAATAATGAGCAGTTCTTC.

The chain combines TRBV19 with TRBJ2-7; D gene ambiguous. Trimming removed 3 bases at V and 3 bases at J, with 9 bases between. CDR3 length: 13 residues. Germline values: CDR1 LNHDA, CDR2 SQIVND (reference sequence). CDR3 sequence: CASSIVSNYEQYF. Written as DNA, the CDR3 is TGTGCCAGTAGTATTGTTAGCAACTACGAGCAGTACTTC.

The chain recombines TRBV5-1 with TRBJ1-1, with 7 bases fitting TRBD1. The CDR3 contains 15 residues. Trimming at V came to 4 bases and at J to 1 base, leaving 7 bases not matched to a gene. Germline CDR1 reads SGHRS; CDR2 reads YFSETQ. CDR3 coding DNA: TGCGCCAGCAGCCAGGGGGATTTGACGAACACTGAAGCTTTCTTT. Protein: CASSQGDLTNTEAFF.

This chain connects TRBV5-1 to TRBJ2-2, with TRBD2 matching 8 bases. CDR3 length: 18 amino acids. The V and J ends lost 3 bases and 2 bases, in that order; junction bases with no gene match: 12. Germline loops: CDR1 SGHRS, CDR2 YFSETQ. The CDR3 region has the DNA TGCGCCAGCAGCTCTTTGGTGCCGGGACTAGTCAACACCGGGGAGCTGTTTTTT. It encodes CASSSLVPGLVNTGELFF.

This clone was seen a single time. CDR3 bases: TGTGCCAGCAGTGAACAGGGGGGCACAGATACGCAGTATTTT. The encoded protein is CASSEQGGTDTQYF. The rearrangement uses TRBV2 and TRBJ2-3; 7 bases fit TRBD1. This CDR3 has 14 residues. Germline V gene lookup returns CDR1 SNHLY and CDR2 FYNNEI. Trimming at V came to 2 bases and at J to 1 base, leaving 0 bases not matched to a gene. Drawing the rest from reference TRBV2 and TRBJ2-3, the complete variable domain is EPEVTQTPSHQVTQMGQEVILRCVPISNHLYFYWYRQILGQKVEFLVSFYNNEISEKSEIFDDQFSVERPDGSNFTLKIRSTKLEDSAMYFCASSEQGGTDTQYFGPGTRLTVL.

The V call is TRBV10-3, the J call TRBJ1-3; a possible D gene is TRBD1 (5 bases). This CDR3 has 14 amino acids. Trimming cost V 7 bases and J 5 bases, with 15 bases left between them. CDR1 and CDR2 (germline): ENHRY, SYGVKD. This chain's CDR3 is CAINPGGSRNTIYF. The DNA for the CDR3 is TGTGCCATCAACCCGGGGGGTTCCCGAAACACCATATATTTT.